A selection of T cell receptor beta chains follows, all from one sample in a study of shared clonotypes between healthy human individuals. This table comes from immunoSEQ multiplex PCR, and its TCRdb copy is limited to in-frame clones, with some not included. There are about 1.5 million clones in the sample; about 96% occur only once, and approximately 1.1% lies in the top ten. The sequenced sample consisted of naive CD4+ T cells sorted from blood. The receptors here all came from a young man in good health. The CDR3 runs from the conserved cysteine through the conserved F or W.

V gene | CDR3 protein
TRBV20-1 | CSAPHPGGYTF
TRBV5-1 | CASSFEDTAPGFF
TRBV27 | CASSLFSGLAGDEQFF
TRBV5-1 | CASSSPGGGQETQYF
TRBV27 | CASSLRGQGAPAQETQYF
TRBV5-1 | CASSSGAGTSYEQYF
TRBV10-3 | CAISERQGGYGYTF
TRBV5-1 | CASSLDVGDRTYEQYF
TRBV10-2 | CASREQGREEGYTF
TRBV30 | CAWSLTSFGELFF
TRBV19 | CASSIDLPAIRPGELFF
TRBV5-6 | CASSLYSPADQETQYF
TRBV6-5 | CASSKLQGWWEQYF
TRBV30 | CAWTTRGFGEQYF
TRBV10-1 | CASSLAGPNEKLFF
TRBV28 | CASTLGLGGLRPGELFF
TRBV27 | CASSPHPGTQGDYGYTF
TRBV4-3 | CASSQGQAGANVLTF
TRBV11-2 | CASSLNSKLLAKNIQYF
TRBV10-1 | CASSESRRENSYNEQFF
TRBV5-5 | CASSLVGHQPQHF
TRBV5-1 | CASSVTSGVYNEQFF
TRBV14 | CASSPRAIFGGQFF
TRBV4-3 | CASSRGGSSYNEQFF
TRBV10-2 | CASSPTGLATDTQYF
TRBV5-1 | CASSPGHSGETQYF
TRBV5-4 | CASSSTGTQDEQYF
TRBV28 | CASSLLGAGELFF
TRBV27 | CASKSGTTDTQYF
TRBV28 | CASSSGTAEIDEQFF
TRBV18 | CASSPIAGATMYNEQFF
TRBV10-3 | CATQSSYEQYF
TRBV7-9 | CASSLVLGPPGELFF
TRBV28 | CASSPGVGGPQNQPQHF
TRBV30 | CAWSGGAPSYEQYF
TRBV5-1 | CASSSGQGPVETQYF
TRBV4-3 | CASSQDLGGGNTIYF
TRBV5-1 | CASSSQGGTDTQYF
TRBV6-1 | CASSPRGGAYEQYF
TRBV7-2 | CASSLAGTDYFNEQFF